One sample yielded the 5 T cell receptor beta chains listed below, sequenced in a study of vaccination effects on CD4 cells after COVID-19. For these TCRs, the target antigens are not known. Repertoires were generated with immunoSEQ multiplex PCR, while TCRdb's copy carries only in-frame clones and drops some. Of about 79,000 clones listed, around 70% are singletons. Before sequencing took place, the ViraFEST assay used viral peptide pools to expand antigen-specific CD4+ T cells. Once cultured for approximately ten days, the cells underwent separation to obtain CD4+ T cells. The sequences come from CD4+ T cells from PBMCs cultured with HCoV-229E spike peptides, collected before COVID-19 vaccination. The receptors here all came from a human donor who received a COVID-19 vaccine.

The V call is TRBV7-2, the J call TRBJ2-5; 7 bases map to TRBD2. This CDR3 is 15 amino acids long. Per germline, CDR1 SGHTA and CDR2 FQGNSA. V dropped 3 bases and J dropped 1; count of bases not matched to a gene: 5. In nucleotides, the CDR3 is TGTGCCAGCAGCTTGCCGGGACTACCCCAAGAGACCCAGTACTTC. Protein sequence: CASSLPGLPQETQYF.

The V call is TRBV6-4, the J call TRBJ2-3, with D tentatively TRBD2 (7 bases). The CDR3 extends over 15 amino acids. Germline V CDR1 and CDR2: MRHNA, SNTAGT. V was cut by 6 bases and J by 1 base, with 14 bases left in between. The CDR3 sequence is CASSLGGAGTDTQYF. The DNA of the CDR3 is TGTGCCAGCAGCCTAGGGGGGGCCGGCACAGATACGCAGTATTTT.

Of note for this clone: A read error may account for a junction end that differs from germline. The chain employs TRBV4-1 and TRBJ1-4, with D possibly matching TRBD1 (6 bases). Germline CDR1 MGHRA, CDR2 YSYEKL. This CDR3 contains 16 residues. The CDR3 protein is CASSRGGGALSEKLFF. The CDR3 DNA reads TGCGCCAGTAGCCGTGGAGGGGGGGCGTTAAGTGAAAAACTGTTTTTT.

This clone appeared a few times. The chain carries TRBV5-4 and TRBJ1-2; 8 bases match TRBD1. Germline V gene sequence: CDR1 SGHNT, CDR2 YYREEE (reference sequence). The CDR3 is made up of 15 amino acids. V shed 3 bases and J 2 bases; nucleotides not matched to a gene: 6. The CDR3 bases are TGTGCCAGCAGCTCACAGGGGGTTGTAAACTATGGCTACACCTTC. Translation: CASSSQGVVNYGYTF.

CDR3 nucleotides: TGTGCCAGCTCACAACAGGGTTCCTACGATCAGTACGTC. The encoded protein is CASSQQGSYDQYV. The rearrangement links TRBV18 to TRBJ2-7; D may be TRBD1 (6 bases). Germline V lookup: CDR1 KGHSH, CDR2 LQKENI. The CDR3 length is 13 residues.